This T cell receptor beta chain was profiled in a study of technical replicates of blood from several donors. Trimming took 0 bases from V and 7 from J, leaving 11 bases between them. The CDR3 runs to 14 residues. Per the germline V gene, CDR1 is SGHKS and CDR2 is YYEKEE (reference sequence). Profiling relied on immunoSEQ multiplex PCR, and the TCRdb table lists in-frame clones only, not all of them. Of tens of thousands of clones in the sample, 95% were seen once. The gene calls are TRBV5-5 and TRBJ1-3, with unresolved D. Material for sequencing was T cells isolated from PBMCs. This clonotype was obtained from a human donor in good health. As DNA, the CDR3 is TGTGCCAGCAGCTTGGAGGAGTCTGCTAACACCATATATTTT. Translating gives CASSLEESANTIYF.